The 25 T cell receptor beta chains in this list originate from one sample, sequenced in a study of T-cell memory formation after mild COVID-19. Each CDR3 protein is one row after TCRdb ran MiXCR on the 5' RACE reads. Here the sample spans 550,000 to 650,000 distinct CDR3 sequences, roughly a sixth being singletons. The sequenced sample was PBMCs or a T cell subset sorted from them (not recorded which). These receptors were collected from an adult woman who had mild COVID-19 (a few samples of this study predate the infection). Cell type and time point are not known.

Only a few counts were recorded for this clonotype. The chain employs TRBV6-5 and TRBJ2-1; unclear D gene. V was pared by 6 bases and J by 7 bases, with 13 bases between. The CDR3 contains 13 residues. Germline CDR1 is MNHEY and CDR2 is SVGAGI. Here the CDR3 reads CASSFPQANEQFF. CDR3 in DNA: TGTGCCAGCAGCTTCCCCCAGGCAAATGAGCAGTTCTTC.

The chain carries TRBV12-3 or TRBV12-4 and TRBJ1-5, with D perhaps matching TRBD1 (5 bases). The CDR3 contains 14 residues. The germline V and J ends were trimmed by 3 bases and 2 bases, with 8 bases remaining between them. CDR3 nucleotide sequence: TGTGCCAGCAGTTTCGGGGCCCGCAATCAGCCCCAGCATTTT. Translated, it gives CASSFGARNQPQHF.

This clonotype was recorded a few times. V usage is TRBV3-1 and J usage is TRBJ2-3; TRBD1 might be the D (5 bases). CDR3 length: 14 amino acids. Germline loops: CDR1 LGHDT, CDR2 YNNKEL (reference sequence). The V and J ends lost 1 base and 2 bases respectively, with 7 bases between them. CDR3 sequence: CASSQVGHTDTQYF. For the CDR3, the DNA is TGTGCCAGCAGCCAAGTCGGACACACAGATACGCAGTATTTT.

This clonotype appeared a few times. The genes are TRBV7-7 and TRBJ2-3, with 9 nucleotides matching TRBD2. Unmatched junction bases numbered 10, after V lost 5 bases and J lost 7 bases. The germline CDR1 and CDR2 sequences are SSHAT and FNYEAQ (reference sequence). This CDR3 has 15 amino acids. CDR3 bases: TGTGCCAGCAGCCCCTCGGCGGGGGGGCTAAATACGCAGTATTTT. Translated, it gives CASSPSAGGLNTQYF.

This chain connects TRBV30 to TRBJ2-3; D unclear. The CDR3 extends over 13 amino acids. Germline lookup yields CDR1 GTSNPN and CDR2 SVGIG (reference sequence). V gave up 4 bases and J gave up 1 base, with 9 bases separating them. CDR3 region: CAWKLSGTDTQYF. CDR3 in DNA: TGTGCCTGGAAGCTATCTGGCACAGATACGCAGTATTTT.

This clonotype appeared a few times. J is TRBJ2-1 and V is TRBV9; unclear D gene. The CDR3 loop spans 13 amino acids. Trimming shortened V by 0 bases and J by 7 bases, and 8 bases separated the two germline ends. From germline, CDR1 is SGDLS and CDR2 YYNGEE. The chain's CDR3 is CASSVDYLNEQFF. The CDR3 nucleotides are TGTGCCAGCAGCGTAGACTATTTAAATGAGCAGTTCTTC.

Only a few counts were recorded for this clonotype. CDR3 region: CASSTRTQNTEAFF. In nucleotides, the CDR3 is TGTGCCAGCAGCACCCGGACACAGAACACTGAAGCTTTCTTT. The chain employs TRBV7-2 and TRBJ1-1; D possibly corresponds to TRBD1 (5 bases). Germline V gene lookup returns CDR1 SGHTA and CDR2 FQGNSA. Trimming took 5 bases from V and 1 from J, leaving 11 bases between them. CDR3 size: 14 residues.

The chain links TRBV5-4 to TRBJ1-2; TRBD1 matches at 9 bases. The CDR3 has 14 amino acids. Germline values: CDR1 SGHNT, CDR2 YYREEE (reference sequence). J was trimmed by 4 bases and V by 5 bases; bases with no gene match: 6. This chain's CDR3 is CASRRTGVGYGYTF. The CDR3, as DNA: TGTGCCAGCAGACGGACAGGGGTCGGCTATGGCTACACCTTC.

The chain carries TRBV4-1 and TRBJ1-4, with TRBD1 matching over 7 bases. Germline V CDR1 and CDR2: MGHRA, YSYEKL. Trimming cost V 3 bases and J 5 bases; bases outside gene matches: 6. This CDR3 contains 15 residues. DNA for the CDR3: TGCGCCAGCAGCCATACCTCGACAGGGAATGAAAAACTGTTTTTT. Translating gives CASSHTSTGNEKLFF.

The CDR3 loop reads CASRWAEGSSYNEQFF. For the CDR3, the DNA is TGTGCCAGCCGCTGGGCGGAAGGAAGCTCCTACAATGAGCAGTTCTTC. The gene calls are TRBV4-2 and TRBJ2-1; D gene uncertain. Per the germline V gene, CDR1 is LGHNA and CDR2 is YNFKEQ. The ends were cut back, 8 bases at V and 0 bases at J, with 17 bases in the middle. The length of the CDR3 is 16 residues.

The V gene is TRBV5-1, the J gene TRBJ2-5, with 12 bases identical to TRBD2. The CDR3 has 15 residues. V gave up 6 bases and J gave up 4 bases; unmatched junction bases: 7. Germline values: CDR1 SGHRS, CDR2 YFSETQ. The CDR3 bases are TGCGCCAGCACACCGACTAGCGGGAGTCTAGAGACCCAGTACTTC. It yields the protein CASTPTSGSLETQYF.

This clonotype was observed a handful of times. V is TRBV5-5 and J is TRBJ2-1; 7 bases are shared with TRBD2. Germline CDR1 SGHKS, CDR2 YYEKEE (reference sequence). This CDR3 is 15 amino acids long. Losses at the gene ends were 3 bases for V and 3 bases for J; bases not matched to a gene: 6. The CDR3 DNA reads TGTGCCAGCAGCTCCTTACGGGGGGTCTACAATGAGCAGTTCTTC. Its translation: CASSSLRGVYNEQFF.

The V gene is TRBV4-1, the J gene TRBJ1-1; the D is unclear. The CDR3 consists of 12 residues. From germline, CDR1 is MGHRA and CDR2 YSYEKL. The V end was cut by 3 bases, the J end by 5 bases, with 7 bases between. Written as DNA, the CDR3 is TGCGCCAGCAGCCAGTTGTGGACTGAAGCTTTCTTT. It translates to CASSQLWTEAFF.

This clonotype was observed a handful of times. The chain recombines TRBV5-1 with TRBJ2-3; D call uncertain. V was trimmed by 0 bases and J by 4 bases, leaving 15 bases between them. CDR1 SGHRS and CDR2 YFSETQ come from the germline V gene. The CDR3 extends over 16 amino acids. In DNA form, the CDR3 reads TGCGCCAGCAGCTTGGCCGAAGGCCGTGGGGCAGATACGCAGTATTTT. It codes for CASSLAEGRGADTQYF.

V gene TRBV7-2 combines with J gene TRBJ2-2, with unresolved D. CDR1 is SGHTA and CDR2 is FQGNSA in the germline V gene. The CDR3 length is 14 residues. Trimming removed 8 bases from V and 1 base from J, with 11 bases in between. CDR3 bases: TGTGCCAGCTCAATAGGACGGAACACCGGGGAGCTGTTTTTT. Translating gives CASSIGRNTGELFF.

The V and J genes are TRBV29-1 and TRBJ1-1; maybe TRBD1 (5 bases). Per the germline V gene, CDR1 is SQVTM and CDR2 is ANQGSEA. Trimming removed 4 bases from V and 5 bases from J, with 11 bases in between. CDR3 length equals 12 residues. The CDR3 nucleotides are TGCAGCGTTGCCCGTTGGGGGACTGAAGCTTTCTTT. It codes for CSVARWGTEAFF.

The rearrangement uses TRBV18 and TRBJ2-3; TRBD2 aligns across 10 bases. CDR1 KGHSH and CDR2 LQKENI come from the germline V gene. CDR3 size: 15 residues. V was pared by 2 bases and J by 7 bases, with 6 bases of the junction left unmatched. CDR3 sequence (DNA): TGTGCCAGCTCACCAGGAGCGGGGGGGCCTAATACGCAGTATTTT. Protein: CASSPGAGGPNTQYF.

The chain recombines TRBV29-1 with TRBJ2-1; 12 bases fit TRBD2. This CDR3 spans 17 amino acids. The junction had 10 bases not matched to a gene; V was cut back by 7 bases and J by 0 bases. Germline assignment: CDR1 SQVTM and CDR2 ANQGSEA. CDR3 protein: CSASRGLAGNSYNEQFF. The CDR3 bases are TGCAGCGCCTCAAGAGGACTAGCGGGAAACTCCTACAATGAGCAGTTCTTC.

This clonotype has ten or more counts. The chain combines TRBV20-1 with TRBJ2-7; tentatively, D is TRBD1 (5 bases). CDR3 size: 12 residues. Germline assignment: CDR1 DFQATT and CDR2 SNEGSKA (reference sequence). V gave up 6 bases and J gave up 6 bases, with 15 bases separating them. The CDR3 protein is CSASQGLGEQYF. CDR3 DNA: TGCAGTGCGTCTCAGGGTCTCGGCGAGCAGTACTTC.

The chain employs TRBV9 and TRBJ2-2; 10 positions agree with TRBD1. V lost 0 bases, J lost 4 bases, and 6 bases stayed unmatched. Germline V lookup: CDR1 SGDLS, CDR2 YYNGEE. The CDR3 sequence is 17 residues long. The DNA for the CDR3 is TGTGCCAGCAGCGTAGGGGGGACAGGGGCCGGCACCGGGGAGCTGTTTTTT. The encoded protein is CASSVGGTGAGTGELFF.

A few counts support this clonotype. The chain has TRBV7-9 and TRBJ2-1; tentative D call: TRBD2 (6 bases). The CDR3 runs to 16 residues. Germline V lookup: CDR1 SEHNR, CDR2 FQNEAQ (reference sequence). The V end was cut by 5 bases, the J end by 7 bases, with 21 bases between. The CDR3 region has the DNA TGTGCCAGCAGCCCAGCCCCGGGACTGGTTTTTAATGAGCAGTTCTTC. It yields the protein CASSPAPGLVFNEQFF.

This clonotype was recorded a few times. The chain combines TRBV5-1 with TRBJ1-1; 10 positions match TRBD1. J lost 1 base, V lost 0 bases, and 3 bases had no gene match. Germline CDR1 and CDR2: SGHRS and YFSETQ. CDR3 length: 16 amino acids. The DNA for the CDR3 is TGCGCCAGCAGCTTGGGACAGGGGGCCGGGAACACTGAAGCTTTCTTT. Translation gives CASSLGQGAGNTEAFF.

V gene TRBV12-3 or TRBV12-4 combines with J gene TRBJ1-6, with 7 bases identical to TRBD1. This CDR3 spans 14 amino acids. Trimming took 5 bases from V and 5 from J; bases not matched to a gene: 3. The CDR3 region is CASSTQGNNSPLHF. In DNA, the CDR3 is TGTGCCAGCAGTACACAGGGGAATAATTCACCCCTCCACTTT.

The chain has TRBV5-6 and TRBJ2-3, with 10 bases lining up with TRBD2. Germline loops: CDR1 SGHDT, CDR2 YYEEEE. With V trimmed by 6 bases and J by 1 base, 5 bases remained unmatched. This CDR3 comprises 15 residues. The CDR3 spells CASIAGGRGTDTQYF. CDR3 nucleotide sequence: TGTGCCAGCATAGCGGGAGGCCGCGGCACAGATACGCAGTATTTT.

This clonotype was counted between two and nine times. The chain's CDR3 is CSSLGLADTQETQYF. The CDR3 bases are TGCAGTTCCCTGGGGCTAGCGGATACACAAGAGACCCAGTACTTC. This chain links TRBV20-1 with TRBJ2-5; 7 positions agree with TRBD2. The CDR3 runs 15 residues. Germline CDR1 DFQATT, CDR2 SNEGSKA (reference sequence). V trimming: 8 bases; J trimming: 2 bases; junction bases outside the gene matches: 14.